This T cell receptor beta chain was documented in a study of a mutant IDH1 vaccine in newly diagnosed glioma. Overall study context: The study gave patients eight vaccinations in weeks 1, 3, 5, 7, 11, 15, 19, 23. Most patients had radiochemotherapy with temozolomide before enrollment; others had one alone.

The sample holds one count of this clone. Its antigen remains unidentified. Germline V CDR1 and CDR2: MNHNS, SASEGT. V was clipped by 2 bases and J by 6 bases, with 12 bases between them. This CDR3 contains 14 residues. TCRdb's table, derived via immunoSEQ multiplex PCR, lists solely in-frame clones and lacks some. This sample yields about 62,000 clones, of which around 89% are seen a single time; 1.9% belongs to the top ten. Time point specified: week 11, during vaccination. Mutant IDH1 20-mer peptide, at 300 ug, made up each vaccine dose, with topical imiquimod. Sequenced material: PBMCs, taken from a glioma patient whose treatment included an IDH1 peptide vaccine. The V call is TRBV6-1, the J call TRBJ2-3; D possibly corresponds to TRBD1 (6 bases). The sequence was collected from a man aged 40-49 years with glioma. CDR3 sequence: CASSEWGRSDTQYF. The CDR3 DNA follows: TGTGCCAGCAGTGAATGGGGGCGTAGTGATACGCAGTATTTT.